The rows below give T cell receptor beta chains drawn from one sample of a study of naive and memory T cell subsets. TCRdb recomputed calls from the UMI-ligation and nested PCR reads with MiXCR, one row per CDR3 protein. The sample holds over 110,000 distinct CDR3 sequences, about 20% seen once. The sample taken for sequencing was naive CD8+ T cells from blood. The receptors originated from a human donor in good health. Both conserved end residues are part of each CDR3. D genes are given only for firm matches. Clone sizes are given selectively: once, few, many, or a class where the clone is expanded.

j_call | v_call | clone_size | d_call | cdr3_aa | cdr3_nt
TRBJ2-5 | TRBV29-1 | few | - | CSVVSETQYF | TGCAGCGTTGTATCCGAGACCCAGTACTTC
TRBJ1-1 | TRBV4-1 | few | - | CASSQEYTVLGVSMNTEAFF | TGCGCCAGCAGCCAAGAATACACAGTTTTGGGGGTTTCCATGAACACTGAAGCTTTCTTT
TRBJ2-7 | TRBV6-1 | few | - | CASSEPPLRF | TGTGCCAGCAGTGAACCCCCACTGCGTTTC
TRBJ2-1 | TRBV28 | - | - | CASRKGPLTIRIVQFF | TGTGCCAGCAGGAAGGGTCCACTAACAATTCGCATTGTACAGTTCTTC
TRBJ2-5 | TRBV28 | once | TRBD2 | CASSSGRAGETQYF | TGTGCCAGCAGTTCCGGGAGGGCCGGGGAGACCCAGTACTTC
TRBJ2-2 | TRBV28 | - | TRBD1 | CASSLFYDIQGANTGELFF | TGTGCCAGCAGTTTATTTTACGATATCCAGGGGGCGAACACCGGGGAGCTGTTTTTT
TRBJ2-4 | TRBV7-8 | - | TRBD1 | CASSLDTGGVVDIQYF | TGTGCCAGCAGCTTAGATACAGGGGGCGTCGTAGACATTCAGTACTTC
TRBJ2-7 | TRBV28 | - | - | CASGAGTDDYEQYF | TGTGCCAGCGGTGCCGGGACGGACGACTACGAGCAGTACTTC
TRBJ2-3 | TRBV9 | few | - | CASSVGGGGPTDTQYF | TGTGCCAGCAGCGTAGGAGGAGGGGGACCCACAGATACGCAGTATTTT
TRBJ2-1 | TRBV5-1 | once | TRBD2 | CASSLEEAGGVDEQFF | TGCGCCAGCAGCTTGGAGGAGGCGGGAGGTGTAGATGAGCAGTTCTTC
TRBJ2-1 | TRBV4-1 | - | TRBD2 | CASSQGLLRGAREREDYNEQFF | TGCGCCAGCAGCCAAGGCCTGTTGAGGGGTGCTCGGGAGCGGGAGGACTACAATGAGCAGTTCTTC
TRBJ2-7 | TRBV6-5 | few | - | CASSPVGNDEQYF | TGTGCCAGCAGCCCGGTAGGGAACGACGAGCAGTACTTC
TRBJ2-3 | TRBV4-1 | few | - | CASSQDDPGHTADTQYF | TGCGCCAGCAGCCAAGATGATCCGGGGCATACTGCCGATACGCAGTATTTT
TRBJ1-5 | TRBV5-5 | few | - | CASSLASTAASQHF | TGTGCCAGCAGCTTGGCTTCGACGGCAGCATCCCAGCATTTT
TRBJ1-2 | TRBV2 | - | - | CASSEPWLGYGYTF | TGTGCCAGCAGTGAGCCGTGGTTGGGCTATGGCTACACCTTC
TRBJ2-7 | TRBV7-9 | few | TRBD2 | CASSPQGGGGIREQYF | TGTGCCAGCAGCCCGCAAGGCGGGGGGGGTATACGCGAGCAGTACTTC
TRBJ2-7 | TRBV20-1 | - | TRBD1 | CSARAGQEQYF | TGCAGTGCTAGAGCGGGACAGGAGCAGTACTTC
TRBJ2-1 | TRBV29-1 | - | TRBD2 | CSVDGTSGPSYNEQFF | TGCAGCGTTGATGGGACTAGCGGGCCCTCCTACAATGAGCAGTTCTTC
TRBJ2-5 | TRBV20-1 | few | TRBD2 | CSARVLASGKETQYF | TGCAGTGCTAGGGTTCTGGCTAGCGGGAAAGAGACCCAGTACTTC
TRBJ1-2 | TRBV5-5 | few | - | CASSFVVSNSDGYTF | TGTGCCAGCAGCTTTGTCGTCTCGAATTCGGATGGCTACACCTTC
TRBJ2-3 | TRBV6-5 | - | TRBD2 | CASSYELAGADTQYF | TGTGCCAGCAGTTACGAACTAGCGGGGGCAGATACGCAGTATTTT
TRBJ2-3 | TRBV28 | few | - | CASSLSDWLPTHTQYF | TGTGCCAGCAGTTTATCGGACTGGCTTCCCACGCATACGCAGTATTTT
TRBJ2-1 | TRBV28 | - | - | CASKWGSYNEQFF | TGTGCCAGCAAATGGGGTTCCTACAATGAGCAGTTCTTC
TRBJ2-2 | TRBV28 | few | - | CASSFLGVAGELFF | TGTGCCAGCAGTTTTTTAGGGGTAGCCGGGGAGCTGTTTTTT
TRBJ1-6 | TRBV21-1 | - | - | CASSYRDRAIQSPLHF | TGTGCCAGCAGCTACCGGGACAGGGCAATACAGTCACCCCTCCACTTT
TRBJ2-1 | TRBV5-6 | - | - | CASSFGWDANNEQFF | TGTGCCAGCAGCTTTGGGTGGGACGCCAACAATGAGCAGTTCTTC
TRBJ2-7 | TRBV12-3/TRBV12-4 | few | - | CASSTGESYEQYF | TGTGCCAGCAGTACCGGGGAGTCCTACGAGCAGTACTTC
TRBJ2-1 | TRBV25-1 | - | - | CASSYALPYNEQFF | TGTGCCAGCAGTTACGCCCTCCCTTACAATGAGCAGTTCTTC
TRBJ1-1 | TRBV5-1 | few | - | CASSSGMDTEAFF | TGCGCCAGCAGCTCCGGGATGGACACTGAAGCTTTCTTT
TRBJ1-3 | TRBV28 | few | TRBD1 | CASSISGTGGSGNTIYF | TGTGCCAGCAGTATATCCGGGACAGGGGGCTCTGGAAACACCATATATTTT
TRBJ1-1 | TRBV7-8 | - | - | CASSLSPMNTEAFF | TGTGCCAGCAGCTTATCCCCTATGAACACTGAAGCTTTCTTT
TRBJ2-1 | TRBV10-3 | few | TRBD2 | CAISDEGLAEDNEQFF | TGTGCCATCAGTGACGAGGGACTAGCGGAGGACAATGAGCAGTTCTTC
TRBJ2-3 | TRBV10-2 | few | TRBD1 | CASRDRGTDTQYF | TGCGCCAGCAGGGACAGGGGGACAGATACGCAGTATTTT
TRBJ2-3 | TRBV7-2 | few | TRBD2 | CASAGGPYSTDTQYF | TGTGCCAGCGCGGGGGGTCCCTATAGCACAGATACGCAGTATTTT
TRBJ2-5 | TRBV13 | - | - | CASSQGLHSGETQYF | TGTGCCAGCAGCCAAGGTCTCCACTCCGGGGAGACCCAGTACTTC
TRBJ1-1 | TRBV6-2/TRBV6-3 | few | TRBD1 | CASRIGTAEAFF | TGTGCCAGCAGAATAGGGACAGCTGAAGCTTTCTTT
TRBJ2-7 | TRBV28 | few | - | CASSLARAYEQYF | TGTGCCAGCAGTTTGGCCAGAGCCTACGAGCAGTACTTC
TRBJ2-5 | TRBV9 | - | - | CASSPRGRDQETQYF | TGTGCCAGCAGCCCCCGAGGACGGGACCAAGAGACCCAGTACTTC
TRBJ2-1 | TRBV5-1 | few | TRBD1 | CASSLSGTGGDEQFF | TGCGCCAGCAGCTTGTCCGGGACAGGGGGCGATGAGCAGTTCTTC
TRBJ2-5 | TRBV14 | few | - | CASSQDLGVASYLETQYF | TGTGCCAGCAGCCAAGATTTGGGGGTAGCGAGCTACTTGGAGACCCAGTACTTC
TRBJ2-5 | TRBV24-1 | - | TRBD1 | CATSDAQGAQTQYF | TGTGCCACCAGTGATGCACAGGGGGCCCAGACCCAGTACTTC
TRBJ2-7 | TRBV7-9 | - | - | CASSFGNSYEQYF | TGTGCCAGCAGCTTTGGGAATTCCTACGAGCAGTACTTC
TRBJ2-1 | TRBV28 | few | TRBD2 | CASTSGSDEQFF | TGTGCCAGTACTAGCGGGAGCGATGAGCAGTTCTTC
TRBJ2-4 | TRBV13 | few | TRBD2 | CASSSGTSGMVAKNIQYF | TGTGCCAGCAGCTCCGGGACTAGCGGGATGGTAGCCAAAAACATTCAGTACTTC
TRBJ1-6 | TRBV7-2 | few | - | CASSSLLDGNSPLHF | TGTGCCAGCAGCTCCCTCTTGGACGGCAATTCACCCCTCCACTTT
TRBJ1-1 | TRBV25-1 | - | - | CASSGWGRNTEAFF | TGTGCCAGCAGTGGTTGGGGGAGGAACACTGAAGCTTTCTTT
TRBJ2-7 | TRBV2 | - | TRBD2 | CASSDVGGVYEQYF | TGTGCCAGCAGTGATGTGGGGGGGGTCTACGAGCAGTACTTC
TRBJ2-7 | TRBV28 | many | TRBD2 | CASSLSPGRLAGEQYF | TGTGCCAGCAGTTTATCCCCAGGGAGGCTAGCGGGCGAGCAGTACTTC
TRBJ1-1 | TRBV14 | few | - | CASSPALGLTEAFF | TGTGCCAGCAGCCCAGCGCTGGGTCTGACTGAAGCTTTCTTT
TRBJ2-1 | TRBV4-2 | - | TRBD2 | CASSQELAGGPGNEQFF | TGTGCCAGCAGCCAAGAATTGGCGGGAGGGCCTGGTAATGAGCAGTTCTTC
TRBJ2-7 | TRBV12-3/TRBV12-4 | - | - | CASSFSWSYEQYF | TGTGCCAGCAGTTTTAGTTGGTCCTACGAGCAGTACTTC
TRBJ2-1 | TRBV7-8 | few | - | CASSYSLREQFF | TGTGCCAGCAGCTATTCTCTTCGGGAGCAGTTCTTC
TRBJ1-1 | TRBV5-4 | few | - | CASRPEGNTEAFF | TGTGCCAGCAGGCCCGAGGGGAACACTGAAGCTTTCTTT
TRBJ1-6 | TRBV27 | - | - | CASSLIAGGPLHF | TGTGCCAGCAGTTTAATCGCCGGGGGTCCCCTCCACTTT
TRBJ1-1 | TRBV6-6 | - | - | CASSFTGPEAFF | TGTGCCAGCAGCTTTACAGGGCCCGAAGCTTTCTTT